The following is a T cell receptor beta chain sequence with its context. Unmatched junction bases numbered 10, after V lost 10 bases and J lost 6 bases. CDR3 length equals 15 residues. This record comes from a study of T-cell memory formation after mild COVID-19. For the study at large: Most TCR clusters belonged to a single donor.

Amplification by 5'RACE using constant-segment primers produced TCR alpha and TCR beta cDNA libraries that carried sample barcodes and UMIs. Via MiXCR, TCRdb re-called the 5' RACE reads, giving one row per CDR3 protein. This sample has about 500,000 distinct CDR3 sequences, with just over 20% found just once. The source is an adult woman who had mild COVID-19 (a few samples of this study predate the infection). Cell type and time point are not known. The sample taken for sequencing was PBMCs or a T cell subset sorted from them (not recorded which). The V gene is TRBV12-3 or TRBV12-4, the J gene TRBJ2-2; 11 nucleotides match TRBD2. In DNA form, the CDR3 reads TGTGCCACAAAATTAGCGGGAGGGGCAGCCGGGGAGCTGTTTTTT. Its protein is CATKLAGGAAGELFF.